This T cell receptor (beta chain) was identified in a study of read filtering for tumor transcriptome and immune sequencing. Study-wide background: Revised staging placed under ten patients in R-ISS I, 15 to 20 in II, roughly 7 in III. After DNase treatment, RNA was made into whole-transcriptome libraries. Per sample, TCR-region reads ranged about 4 to 11 million by IR-seq, 85 to 1273 by RNA-seq.

V lost 2 bases and J lost 6; bases outside the gene matches: 11. Germline V lookup: CDR1 SGHKS, CDR2 YYEKEE (reference sequence). The CDR3 covers 16 residues. Regarding this clonotype: Antigen unknown.

Findings and limits, study-wide: Compared with RNA-seq, IR-seq gave much higher clonotype depth and reliability.

The library was built from roughly 400 ng RNA with molecular barcoded adaptors for alpha/delta and beta/gamma chains. TCRdb reanalysed the reads using MiXCR and keeps one entry per CDR3 protein. The profile covers over 80,000 distinct CDR3 sequences, with roughly an eighth appearing a single time and about 15% taken by the ten largest. This chain connects TRBV5-5 to TRBJ2-1; TRBD2 aligns across 7 bases. This TCR was recovered from a donor aged 40 or over with multiple myeloma. What was sequenced was a population of CD138-negative cells sorted from bone marrow. In DNA, the CDR3 is TGTGCCAGCAGCTTAGGGCGGGGGAAAGGGGTCAATGAGCAGTTCTTC. Protein: CASSLGRGKGVNEQFF.